The 32 T cell receptor beta chains given below trace back to one sample, sequenced in a study of T-cell memory formation after mild COVID-19. TCRdb processed the 5' RACE reads anew with MiXCR; each CDR3 protein has one entry. In the table there are 200,000 to 250,000 distinct CDR3 sequences, 7.5% to 10% of which are singletons. Sequencing was performed on PBMCs or a T cell subset sorted from them (not recorded which). Every receptor here comes from a man in his late teens or twenties who had mild COVID-19 (a few samples of this study predate the infection). Cell type and time point are not known.

This clonotype showed up many times. The genes are TRBV20-1 and TRBJ2-5; D is possibly TRBD1 or TRBD2 (5 bases each). Trimming shortened V by 1 base and J by 1 base, and 10 bases separated the two germline ends. Germline V lookup: CDR1 DFQATT, CDR2 SNEGSKA (reference sequence). The CDR3 sequence is 14 residues long. CDR3 DNA: TGCAGTGCTAGAGTACTAGGGACCCAAGAGACCCAGTACTTC. It translates to CSARVLGTQETQYF.

The J gene is TRBJ1-2, the V gene TRBV25-1; the match to TRBD1 covers 7 bases. J gave up 8 bases and V 6 bases, and 9 bases lay outside the gene matches. CDR3 length: 13 residues. Germline CDR1 is MGHDK and CDR2 is SYGVNS. CDR3 in DNA: TGTGCCAGCAGCCCGGGGACAGCTGCAGGCTACACCTTC. Its protein product is CASSPGTAAGYTF.

Only a few counts were recorded for this clonotype. The CDR3 nucleotides read TGTGCCAGCAGCGCTTGGGCCGGGACGGTGAACACTGAAGCTTTCTTT. Its translation: CASSAWAGTVNTEAFF. The chain links TRBV9 to TRBJ1-1, with D tentatively TRBD1 (5 bases). CDR1 SGDLS and CDR2 YYNGEE come from the germline V gene. The CDR3 runs 16 residues. Trimming took off 3 bases at V and 0 bases at J, with 15 bases between the two ends.

The rearrangement links TRBV23-1 to TRBJ1-5; D may be TRBD1 (5 bases). Being an ORF, TRBV23-1 has a function that is uncertain. The CDR3 is made up of 20 amino acids. The V end was cut by 0 bases, the J end by 6 bases, with 27 bases between. The CDR3 is CASSQSRLFPGTREIQPQHF. CDR3 in DNA: TGCGCCAGCAGTCAATCTCGTTTATTTCCCGGGACTAGAGAGATTCAGCCCCAGCATTTT.

The chain employs TRBV29-1 and TRBJ1-2, with no clear D. The V gene lost 4 bases and the J gene lost 0 bases, with 3 bases spanning the gap. CDR3 size: 11 residues. The germline CDR1 and CDR2 sequences are SQVTM and ANQGSEA. CDR3 region: CSVGPNYGYTF. The CDR3, as DNA: TGCAGCGTTGGCCCTAACTATGGCTACACCTTC.

A few counts support this clonotype. The V gene is TRBV5-1, the J gene TRBJ2-3, with 7 positions matching TRBD1. Unmatched junction bases numbered 9, after V lost 5 bases and J lost 0 bases. The CDR3 totals 16 residues. CDR1 SGHRS and CDR2 YFSETQ come from the germline V gene. CDR3 region: CASRQGVVRSTDTQYF. The CDR3 DNA follows: TGCGCCAGCAGGCAGGGGGTTGTCCGGAGCACAGATACGCAGTATTTT.

This clonotype was counted a few times. The V and J genes are TRBV4-1 and TRBJ1-3; no firm D call. Trimming shortened V by 3 bases and J by 4 bases, and 13 bases separated the two germline ends. The germline CDR1 and CDR2 sequences are MGHRA and YSYEKL. This CDR3 region has 15 residues. The CDR3 nucleotides are TGCGCCAGCAGCCAGCCCTCCTCCGCGGGAAACACCATATATTTT. It codes for CASSQPSSAGNTIYF.

This chain connects TRBV6-6 to TRBJ2-7, with 7 positions matching TRBD1. Germline CDR1 MNHNY, CDR2 SVGAGI (reference sequence). The CDR3 length is 13 residues. The junction had 11 bases not matched to a gene; V was cut back by 6 bases and J by 9 bases. CDR3 in amino acids: CASRGTEGTTQYV. The CDR3 DNA reads TGTGCCAGCAGAGGGACAGAGGGGACCACGCAGTACGTC.

This chain joins TRBV7-2 and TRBJ1-6, with TRBD1 as a possible D gene (5 bases). CDR1 and CDR2 (germline): SGHTA, FQGNSA. This CDR3 contains 13 residues. V was shortened by 3 bases and J by 9 bases, with 9 bases between the two germline ends. DNA of the CDR3: TGTGCCAGCAGCTTCAGGGATGGTTCACCCCTCCACTTT. It encodes CASSFRDGSPLHF.

The chain is built from TRBV7-9 and TRBJ1-1; 10 positions match TRBD1. Germline lookup yields CDR1 SEHNR and CDR2 FQNEAQ (reference sequence). The CDR3 loop spans 15 amino acids. V shed 5 bases, J shed 5 bases, and the junction held 8 bases outside the gene matches. CDR3 sequence reads: CASSGRDRGSTEAFF. The CDR3 DNA sequence: TGTGCCAGCAGCGGCCGGGACAGGGGTAGTACTGAAGCTTTCTTT.

This clonotype was found many times. This chain uses TRBV10-2 with TRBJ2-7; D may be TRBD1 (5 bases). The V gene's germline CDR1 is WSHSY and CDR2 SAAADI. The CDR3 has 14 residues. Trimming removed 0 bases at V and 2 bases at J, with 8 bases between. CDR3 in amino acids: CASSESWGPYEQYF. The CDR3 nucleotides are TGCGCCAGCAGTGAGTCGTGGGGCCCCTACGAGCAGTACTTC.

This clonotype was observed a few times. The chain is built from TRBV5-6 and TRBJ1-1; D gene unclear. Looked up from germline, CDR1 is SGHDT and CDR2 is YYEEEE. V lost 3 bases, J lost 2 bases, and 11 bases lay in between. The CDR3 loop spans 14 amino acids. The CDR3 loop reads CASSSGMVNTEAFF. CDR3 in DNA: TGTGCCAGCAGCTCTGGGATGGTAAACACTGAAGCTTTCTTT.

This clonotype was detected many times. The chain is built from TRBV12-3 or TRBV12-4 and TRBJ2-2; the D gene is possibly TRBD2 (5 bases). This CDR3 contains 14 residues. V shed 6 bases and J shed 3 bases, with 11 bases lying between them. DNA of the CDR3: TGTGCCAGCAGACCCCGCGGGTACACCGGGGAGCTGTTTTTT. This gives the protein CASRPRGYTGELFF.

This clonotype was detected a few times. The rearrangement links TRBV24-1 to TRBJ2-2, with 9 bases identical to TRBD1. V trimming: 2 bases; J trimming: 6 bases; junction bases outside the gene matches: 6. The CDR3 sequence is 16 residues long. Germline loops: CDR1 KGHDR, CDR2 SFDVKD. This chain's CDR3 is CATSDSWTGDAGELFF. CDR3 nucleotides: TGTGCCACCAGTGATTCTTGGACAGGGGACGCCGGGGAGCTGTTTTTT.

At least ten counts were recorded for this clonotype. This rearrangement joins TRBV15 to TRBJ2-5; TRBD1 agrees at 7 bases. This CDR3 has 14 residues. The J segment lost 2 bases and the V segment lost 0 bases, leaving 0 bases of the junction unmatched. Per germline, CDR1 LNHNV and CDR2 YYDKDF (reference sequence). The CDR3 sequence: CATSRDRGQETQYF. The CDR3 DNA reads as TGTGCCACCAGCAGAGACAGGGGGCAAGAGACCCAGTACTTC.

This clonotype was seen a few times. The chain employs TRBV4-3 and TRBJ2-5; tentative D call: TRBD1 (5 bases). CDR1 is LGHNA, CDR2 YSLEER, per germline. This CDR3 comprises 19 residues. The V and J ends lost 3 bases and 4 bases respectively, with 27 bases between them. Here the CDR3 reads CASSQNRRIWGVLGETQYF. As DNA, the CDR3 is TGCGCCAGCAGCCAGAATCGTCGGATATGGGGCGTATTGGGAGAGACCCAGTACTTC.

The V gene is TRBV6-5, the J gene TRBJ2-5, with 9 positions matching TRBD1. The CDR3 loop spans 15 amino acids. V dropped 6 bases and J dropped 2; count of bases not matched to a gene: 7. Germline V gene sequence: CDR1 MNHEY, CDR2 SVGAGI. Here the CDR3 reads CASRTGTGPQETQYF. The DNA of the CDR3 is TGTGCCAGCAGAACCGGGACAGGGCCTCAAGAGACCCAGTACTTC.

V and J are TRBV5-1 and TRBJ2-1; D possibly corresponds to TRBD1 (6 bases). V gave up 4 bases and J gave up 6 bases, with 14 bases separating them. Germline lookup yields CDR1 SGHRS and CDR2 YFSETQ. The CDR3 sequence is 14 residues long. CDR3 coding DNA: TGCGCCAGCAGCCTATTCCGACAGGTCAATGAGCAGTTCTTC. Translation: CASSLFRQVNEQFF.

This clonotype was recorded at least ten times. The chain joins TRBV29-1 to TRBJ2-2; a weak D match, TRBD1 (6 bases). The CDR3 spans 14 residues. V was clipped by 6 bases and J by 1 base, with 12 bases between them. Germline V lookup: CDR1 SQVTM, CDR2 ANQGSEA. DNA for the CDR3: TGCAGCGTCTCAGGGGTTTTGAACACCGGGGAGCTGTTTTTT. This gives the protein CSVSGVLNTGELFF.

The chain recombines TRBV11-2 with TRBJ2-5; D is ambiguous. V lost 5 bases, J lost 2 bases, and 15 bases lay in between. This CDR3 is built from 15 residues. The germline V gene has CDR1 SGHAT and CDR2 FQNNGV. Here the CDR3 DNA reads TGTGCCAGCAGCCTGACCTGGACGTCACAAGAGACCCAGTACTTC. Translation gives CASSLTWTSQETQYF.

V gene TRBV19 combines with J gene TRBJ1-1; D is ambiguous. The V end lost 9 bases, the J end lost 3 bases, and 11 bases lay between the germline ends. The germline V gene encodes CDR1 LNHDA and CDR2 SQIVND (reference sequence). CDR3 length: 12 residues. The CDR3 protein is CASSWTDTEAFF. DNA of the CDR3: TGTGCCAGCAGTTGGACGGACACTGAAGCTTTCTTT.

The chain links TRBV5-1 to TRBJ2-2; 7 bases line up with TRBD2. V shed 7 bases and J 2 bases; nucleotides not matched to a gene: 8. The CDR3 runs to 15 residues. The V gene's germline CDR1 is SGHRS and CDR2 YFSETQ. The CDR3 loop is CASDSGLTNTGELFF. The DNA for the CDR3 is TGCGCCAGCGATTCGGGACTAACAAACACCGGGGAGCTGTTTTTT.

This clonotype was observed a few times. The chain is built from TRBV2 and TRBJ1-5, with 7 bases identical to TRBD1. The CDR3 is made up of 13 amino acids. The germline CDR1 and CDR2 sequences are SNHLY and FYNNEI. Losses at the gene ends were 8 bases for V and 3 bases for J; bases not matched to a gene: 4. CDR3 protein: CASGGTANQPQHF. The CDR3 DNA reads as TGTGCCAGCGGTGGGACAGCCAATCAGCCCCAGCATTTT.

In this sample, this clonotype turned up a few times. The V call is TRBV4-2, the J call TRBJ1-2; 7 bases are a match to TRBD1. V dropped 1 base and J dropped 4; count of bases not matched to a gene: 6. In germline, CDR1 is LGHNA, CDR2 YNFKEQ. This CDR3 is 15 amino acids long. The DNA for the CDR3 is TGTGCCAGCAGCCAAGGGAGGGGGCTAGGCTATGGCTACACCTTC. Translated: CASSQGRGLGYGYTF.

This clonotype was observed at least ten times. The V and J genes are TRBV4-2 and TRBJ2-3, with D possibly TRBD2 on 6 matching bases. The CDR3 sequence is 17 residues long. Germline V gene sequence: CDR1 LGHNA, CDR2 YNFKEQ. The V and J ends lost 1 base and 0 bases respectively, with 14 bases between them. The DNA of the CDR3 is TGTGCCAGCAGCCAAGGTTTTGCGGGATCTAGCACAGATACGCAGTATTTT. Amino acid sequence: CASSQGFAGSSTDTQYF.

This clonotype has ten or more counts. The CDR3 DNA follows: TGTGCCAGCAGAGGGACAGGTCGGACCTATAATTCACCCCTCCACTTT. Amino acids: CASRGTGRTYNSPLHF. V is TRBV6-2 or TRBV6-3 and J is TRBJ1-6, with 8 bases aligning to TRBD1. Germline CDR1 is MNHEY and CDR2 is SVGEGT. Trimming removed 6 bases from V and 2 bases from J; junction bases left unmatched: 6. CDR3 length equals 16 residues.

The rearrangement uses TRBV7-9 and TRBJ2-5, with D perhaps TRBD1 (5 bases). Per the germline V gene, CDR1 is SEHNR and CDR2 is FQNEAQ (reference sequence). The CDR3 extends over 14 amino acids. V lost 5 bases to trimming and J lost 0 bases, with 10 bases between them. CDR3 amino acids: CASSHRQHQETQYF. Written as DNA, the CDR3 is TGTGCCAGCAGCCATCGACAGCACCAAGAGACCCAGTACTTC.

This clonotype was detected a few times. The chain has TRBV11-2 and TRBJ2-1; 8 bases fit TRBD2. V gave up 1 base and J gave up 15 bases; unmatched junction bases: 11. Germline V CDR1 and CDR2: SGHAT, FQNNGV. The CDR3 spans 14 residues. CDR3 region: CASSLAGGQFWRFF. The CDR3 bases are TGTGCCAGCAGCTTAGCGGGGGGGCAATTCTGGCGGTTCTTC.

The genes are TRBV5-1 and TRBJ1-5; 7 positions match TRBD1. CDR1 and CDR2 from the germline V gene are SGHRS and YFSETQ. J lost 5 bases, V lost 8 bases, and 7 bases had no gene match. This CDR3 is 13 amino acids long. This chain's CDR3 is CARPGQPYQPQHF. The DNA of the CDR3 is TGCGCCAGACCGGGACAGCCTTATCAGCCCCAGCATTTT.

The sample holds a few counts of this clonotype. The rearrangement uses TRBV5-1 and TRBJ2-2; maybe TRBD2 (6 bases). Germline assignment: CDR1 SGHRS and CDR2 YFSETQ. V was clipped by 0 bases and J by 4 bases, with 13 bases between them. This CDR3 contains 16 residues. The CDR3 loop reads CASSLDGQLATGELFF. The CDR3 DNA reads TGCGCCAGCAGCTTGGACGGACAACTAGCCACCGGGGAGCTGTTTTTT.

Only a few counts were recorded for this clonotype. The chain is built from TRBV3-1 and TRBJ2-7; D possibly uses TRBD1 or TRBD2 (5 bases each). CDR1 LGHDT and CDR2 YNNKEL come from the germline V gene (reference sequence). The CDR3 contains 13 residues. V lost 7 bases to trimming and J lost 1 base, with 11 bases between them. This CDR3 reads CASMREGSYEQYF. The CDR3 nucleotides read TGTGCCAGCATGCGTGAGGGGTCCTACGAGCAGTACTTC.

This clonotype was detected a few times. The rearrangement joins TRBV12-3 or TRBV12-4 to TRBJ2-5; 9 bases are a match to TRBD2. The CDR3 spans 16 residues. J lost 4 bases, V lost 8 bases, and 14 bases had no gene match. The CDR3 is CASSVGLAGIAETQYF. CDR3 DNA sequence: TGTGCCAGCTCTGTTGGGCTAGCGGGAATCGCAGAGACCCAGTACTTC.